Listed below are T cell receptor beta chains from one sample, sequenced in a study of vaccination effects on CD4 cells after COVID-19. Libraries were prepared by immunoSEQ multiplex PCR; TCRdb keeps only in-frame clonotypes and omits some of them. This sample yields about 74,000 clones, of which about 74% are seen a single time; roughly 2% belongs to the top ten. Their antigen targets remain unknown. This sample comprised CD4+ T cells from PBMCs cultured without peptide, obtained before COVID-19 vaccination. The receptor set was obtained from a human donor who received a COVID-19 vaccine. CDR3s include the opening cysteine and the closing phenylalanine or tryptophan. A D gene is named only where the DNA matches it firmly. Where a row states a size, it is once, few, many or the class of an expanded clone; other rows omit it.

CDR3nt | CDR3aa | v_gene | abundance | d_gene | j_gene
TGTGCCACCAGTGACACCGACGGCAGCTCCTACAATGAGCAGTTCTTC | CATSDTDGSSYNEQFF | TRBV24-1 | few | NA | TRBJ2-1
TGCGCCAGCAGCCAAGAAGTAAGTCAGGGTCGCGAAAAACTGTTTTTT | CASSQEVSQGREKLFF | TRBV4-1 | NA | NA | TRBJ1-4
TGTGCCATCGGAAAAGACAGGGATTCGGCGAATGAGCAGTTCTTC | CAIGKDRDSANEQFF | TRBV10-3 | NA | TRBD1 | TRBJ2-1
TGTGCCAGCAGTTCCGGACTAGCGGAGACCCAGTACTTC | CASSSGLAETQYF | TRBV12-3/TRBV12-4 | NA | TRBD2 | TRBJ2-5
TGTGCCAGTAGCCGAGACATGGCGGGCTATGGCTACACCTTC | CASSRDMAGYGYTF | TRBV19 | NA | NA | TRBJ1-2
TGTGCCAGCAGTTACCCGGACAGGGATCGGACCGGGGAGCTGTTTTTT | CASSYPDRDRTGELFF | TRBV6-6 | NA | TRBD1 | TRBJ2-2
TGTGCCACCAGTGAAGGGTTGAGCAATCAGCCCCAGCATTTT | CATSEGLSNQPQHF | TRBV24-1 | NA | NA | TRBJ1-5
TGTGCCAGCAGCGGCGGGGACAGTCGCCACAATGAGCAGTTCTTC | CASSGGDSRHNEQFF | TRBV9 | NA | NA | TRBJ2-1
TGTGCCAGCAGCCAAGCACCCGGGAAACGAGAGACCCAGTACTTC | CASSQAPGKRETQYF | TRBV3-1/TRBV3-2 | once | NA | TRBJ2-5
TGTGCCAGCAGTTACACGGAGACAGGCCCTACCTCTAATCAGCCCCAGCATTTT | CASSYTETGPTSNQPQHF | TRBV6-2/TRBV6-3 | NA | NA | TRBJ1-5
TGCAGCGTTGATCAGGGGGTAGAGACCCAGTACTTC | CSVDQGVETQYF | TRBV29-1 | NA | TRBD1 | TRBJ2-5
TGCGCCAGCAGCTTGACGGGAGCGGAGCCGAACACCGGGGAGCTGTTTTTT | CASSLTGAEPNTGELFF | TRBV5-1 | NA | NA | TRBJ2-2
TGCGCCAGCAGCTTGTGGTCTATAGCGGGGGAGAACACCGGGGAGCTGTTTTTT | CASSLWSIAGENTGELFF | TRBV5-1 | few | TRBD2 | TRBJ2-2
TGTGCCAGCAGCTTAGTTCATTTACGGGGCAATGAGCAGTTCTTC | CASSLVHLRGNEQFF | TRBV11-2 | NA | NA | TRBJ2-1
TGTGCCAGCAGTGAAATACGCACTGAAGCTTTCTTT | CASSEIRTEAFF | TRBV6-1 | few | NA | TRBJ1-1
TGTGCCAGCAGCACCGACGTGCGCACTGAAGCTTTCTTT | CASSTDVRTEAFF | TRBV9 | NA | NA | TRBJ1-1
TGTGCCAGCAGTAACTCGGGTAATGAAAAACTGTTTTTT | CASSNSGNEKLFF | TRBV28 | NA | NA | TRBJ1-4
TGTGCCAGCAGTCCCGCCCGTCGAAGCGGGGCGCCCCCGGTTACCAAAAACATTCAGTACTTC | CASSPARRSGAPPVTKNIQYF | TRBV6-2/TRBV6-3 | NA | TRBD2 | TRBJ2-4
TGTGCCAGCAGCTCCCATGACAGGCACACCGGGGAGCTGTTTTTT | CASSSHDRHTGELFF | TRBV3-1/TRBV3-2 | few | NA | TRBJ2-2
TGTGCCAGCAGCCGCGGGTCCGCGGCTTTCTTT | CASSRGSAAFF | TRBV3-1/TRBV3-2 | NA | NA | TRBJ1-1
TGTGCCAGTAGTATAGATCCGGGACAGGGCGTGAGCACCGGGGAGCTGTTTTTT | CASSIDPGQGVSTGELFF | TRBV19 | NA | TRBD1 | TRBJ2-2
TGTGCCAGTCACGCGGCCGCAGAGACCCAGTACTTC | CASHAAAETQYF | TRBV28 | NA | NA | TRBJ2-5
TGTGCCAGCAGCGGCGGCTTTTATGCCCAAGAGACCCAGTACTTC | CASSGGFYAQETQYF | TRBV5-5 | few | NA | TRBJ2-5
TGTGCCAGCAGTTTATCAGGGATCACTGAAGCTTTCTTT | CASSLSGITEAFF | TRBV27 | NA | NA | TRBJ1-1
TGTGCCAGCAGTTACCGACAGGGGTCCACTGAAGCTTTCTTT | CASSYRQGSTEAFF | TRBV6-5 | NA | TRBD1 | TRBJ1-1
TGTGCCAGCAGCCAAGATATCTTTGGGGGGGGCTGGGATACTGAAGCTTTCTTT | CASSQDIFGGGWDTEAFF | TRBV3-1/TRBV3-2 | NA | NA | TRBJ1-1
TGTGCCAGCACCGGGACAGGCCCCACAGATACGCAGTATTTT | CASTGTGPTDTQYF | TRBV6-5 | NA | TRBD1 | TRBJ2-3
TGTGCCAGCAGTGAGTCTAGCGCGTACAATGAGCAGTTCTTC | CASSESSAYNEQFF | TRBV2 | few | NA | TRBJ2-1
TGTGCCAGCAGCTTACGCCAGGGACGGGATAACTATGGCTACACCTTC | CASSLRQGRDNYGYTF | TRBV7-2 | NA | NA | TRBJ1-2
TGTGCCAGCAGCTTAGCAGCAGGAGTAAATCAGCCCCAGCATTTT | CASSLAAGVNQPQHF | TRBV7-2 | NA | NA | TRBJ1-5
TGTGCCAGCAGCTTGCAGGGCACTGGAAACACCATATATTTT | CASSLQGTGNTIYF | TRBV5-4 | NA | NA | TRBJ1-3
TGTGCCACCAGCAGAGGAGCCTATAATTCACCCCTCCACTTT | CATSRGAYNSPLHF | TRBV15 | NA | NA | TRBJ1-6
TGTGCCAGCAGTTTGGTGAGCCTTAATGAAAAACTGTTTTTT | CASSLVSLNEKLFF | TRBV28 | NA | NA | TRBJ1-4
TGTGCCACCAGCAGAGATAGGGCAGGGGGTCGGGAGACCCAGTACTTC | CATSRDRAGGRETQYF | TRBV15 | NA | TRBD1 | TRBJ2-5
TGTGCCAGCAGCTTTACAACAGGGAGCATAGCCAAAAACATTCAGTACTTC | CASSFTTGSIAKNIQYF | TRBV5-8 | NA | NA | TRBJ2-4
TGTGCCAGCAGTTTATGGGCAGGCTTCAATCAGCCCCAGCATTTT | CASSLWAGFNQPQHF | TRBV28 | few | NA | TRBJ1-5
TGTGCCAGCACCGAGGGGACTAACTATGGCTACACCTTC | CASTEGTNYGYTF | TRBV6-5 | NA | NA | TRBJ1-2
TGTGCCAGCACCCTTAGGACAGGGGAAACTGAAGCTTTCTTT | CASTLRTGETEAFF | TRBV6-5 | NA | TRBD1 | TRBJ1-1
TGCGCCAGCAGTGGCGGACAGGACTATGGCTACACCTTC | CASSGGQDYGYTF | TRBV5-1 | NA | TRBD1 | TRBJ1-2
TGCGCCAGCAGCTTTGGACAGGGGACAAATGAGCAGTTCTTC | CASSFGQGTNEQFF | TRBV5-1 | NA | TRBD1 | TRBJ2-1
TGTGCCAGCAGCCAAGATGATGGCTCCTACAATGAGCAGTTCTTC | CASSQDDGSYNEQFF | TRBV3-1/TRBV3-2 | NA | NA | TRBJ2-1
TGTGCCTGGGGTCGGTTCGGGGGGAACACCGGGGAGCTGTTTTTT | CAWGRFGGNTGELFF | TRBV30 | NA | NA | TRBJ2-2
TGTGCCATCAGTGATGTAGGGGAAGCTTTCTTT | CAISDVGEAFF | TRBV10-3 | NA | NA | TRBJ1-1
TGTGCCAGTGAACAGGGAGTCGGGTATGGCTACACCTTC | CASEQGVGYGYTF | TRBV28 | NA | NA | TRBJ1-2
TGTGCCAGCAGTTTCCCTGGGACCTCAGATACGCAGTATTTT | CASSFPGTSDTQYF | TRBV28 | NA | NA | TRBJ2-3
TGTGCTAGTGGTCCGACAGGCGGGGACACAGATACGCAGTATTTT | CASGPTGGDTDTQYF | TRBV12-5 | NA | NA | TRBJ2-3
TGTGCCAGCAGCGTAGCTCGGGGGACTGAAGCTTTCTTT | CASSVARGTEAFF | TRBV9 | NA | NA | TRBJ1-1
TGTGCCAGCAGCCCTCTTCAGCCTGGAAACACCATATATTTT | CASSPLQPGNTIYF | TRBV7-2 | few | NA | TRBJ1-3
TGTGCCAGTGAACTAGCACGGACCCAGTACTTC | CASELARTQYF | TRBV2 | NA | NA | TRBJ2-5
TGTGCCAGCACCGGGACGGGTGATAATCAGCCCCAGCATTTT | CASTGTGDNQPQHF | TRBV7-9 | NA | NA | TRBJ1-5
TGTGCCAGCAGTGAACCGGTGGCAGCTAACACTGAAGCTTTCTTT | CASSEPVAANTEAFF | TRBV6-1 | NA | NA | TRBJ1-1
TGTGCCAGCAGTCCCCGGTGGGGGAACTATGGCTACACCTTC | CASSPRWGNYGYTF | TRBV28 | NA | NA | TRBJ1-2
TGTGCCAGCAGGGGGGGACGGCAACTTGGCTATGGCTACACCTTC | CASRGGRQLGYGYTF | TRBV27 | NA | NA | TRBJ1-2
TGTGCCACCAGTGATCCGGGACAGAACACCGGGGAGCTGTTTTTT | CATSDPGQNTGELFF | TRBV24-1 | once | NA | TRBJ2-2
TGCGCCAGCAGCTTGTCTCCAGACACAGATACGCAGTATTTT | CASSLSPDTDTQYF | TRBV5-1 | NA | NA | TRBJ2-3
TGTGCCAGCAGGGCCGGGACAGTGGGACCCCTCCACTTT | CASRAGTVGPLHF | TRBV9 | NA | TRBD1 | TRBJ1-6